The clone carrying this TCR beta chain was seen many times. This entry belongs to a study of CD8 T cells in ankylosing spondylitis. MiXCR, applied by TCRdb to the 5' RACE reads, yields one record per CDR3 protein. The data hold about 42,000 distinct CDR3 sequences, with just under 4% observed a single time. The CDR3 covers 15 residues. V was cut by 2 bases and J by 0 bases, with 10 bases left in between. Germline V CDR1 and CDR2: SGDLS, YYNGEE. The clonotype was recovered from a female donor with ankylosing spondylitis or in good health (not recorded which). Material: blood, either unsorted or a sorted T cell fraction (not recorded which). V gene TRBV9 combines with J gene TRBJ2-3; D might be TRBD1 (6 bases). The DNA of the CDR3 is TGTGCCAGCAGCGTTGGGGGACACAGCACAGATACGCAGTATTTT. It codes for CASSVGGHSTDTQYF.